The T cell receptor beta chain under discussion was sequenced for a study of OX40 agonist ivuxolimab in advanced cancers. About the research overall: Patients received ivuxolimab, an agonistic anti-OX40 (CD134) antibody.

The V end was cut by 5 bases, the J end by 8 bases, with 12 bases between. CDR3 length equals 13 residues. Looked up from germline, CDR1 is SGHTA and CDR2 is FQGTGA. As to this clone: Its antigen remains unidentified.

Using immunoSEQ multiplex PCR, the repertoire was profiled, and TCRdb retains in-frame clones only, with some absent. Seen here are about 100,000 clones, 89% observed once, and the top ten hold roughly 0.15%. Notes on the study in general: CD8+ T cells showed, on average, more clonal expansion than CD4+ cells.

Patients with a history of autoimmune disease or on systemic immunosuppression were excluded. The sample in question was CD4+ or CD8+ T cells sorted from blood, obtained in a trial of the OX40 agonist ivuxolimab. The clonotype was recovered from an adult with an advanced solid tumor such as melanoma, head and neck, liver or kidney cancer. The rearrangement joins TRBV7-3 to TRBJ2-2; D is perhaps TRBD2 (6 bases). The CDR3 sequence: CASSGGATGELFF. In DNA form, the CDR3 reads TGTGCCAGCAGCGGCGGGGCTACAGGGGAGCTGTTTTTT.